The clone carrying this TCR beta chain was found a few times. CDR3 length: 18 residues. In germline, CDR1 is SGHTA, CDR2 FQGNSA. Trimming took 2 bases from V and 3 from J; bases not matched to a gene: 15. This sample was taken from a study of cytomegalovirus exposure and HLA in healthy donors. Study as a whole: The same platform was used for the 95 to 150 validation repertoires and the approximately 670 first-cohort repertoires, a later analysis reported.

Repertoires were generated with immunoSEQ multiplex PCR, while TCRdb's copy carries only in-frame clones and drops some. The sample contains around 170,000 clones, 88% of which appear only once. The specimen sequenced was PBMCs. The chain carries TRBV7-2 and TRBJ2-7, with 8 positions matching TRBD2. This clonotype was obtained from a man younger than 30 in good health and CMV-seronegative. The CDR3 sequence is CASSLIGSGGGRSYEQYF. CDR3 in DNA: TGTGCCAGCAGCTTAATCGGTTCCGGGGGCGGGAGGAGCTACGAGCAGTACTTC.